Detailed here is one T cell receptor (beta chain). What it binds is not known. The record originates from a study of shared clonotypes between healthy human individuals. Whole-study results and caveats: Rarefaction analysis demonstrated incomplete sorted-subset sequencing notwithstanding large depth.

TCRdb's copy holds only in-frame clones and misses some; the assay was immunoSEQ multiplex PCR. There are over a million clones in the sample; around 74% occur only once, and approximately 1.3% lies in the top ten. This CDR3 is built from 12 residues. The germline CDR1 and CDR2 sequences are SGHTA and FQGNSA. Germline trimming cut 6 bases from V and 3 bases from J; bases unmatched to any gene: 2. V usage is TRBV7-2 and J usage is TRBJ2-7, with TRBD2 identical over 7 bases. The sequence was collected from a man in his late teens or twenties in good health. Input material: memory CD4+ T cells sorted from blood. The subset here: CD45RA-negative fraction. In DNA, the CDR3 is TGTGCCAGCAGTAGGGACTACTACGAGCAGTACTTC. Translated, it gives CASSRDYYEQYF.